The rows below give T cell receptor beta chains drawn from one sample of a study of T cell responses to AZD1222 COVID-19 vaccine. Some clones are missing from TCRdb's copy, which holds only in-frame ones; the method was immunoSEQ multiplex PCR. The sample has about 180,000 clones, 88% seen once. The input for sequencing was peripheral blood, taken 28 days after the second AZD1222 dose. The receptor set was obtained from an adult who received the AZD1222 COVID-19 vaccine. Both conserved end residues are part of each CDR3.

v_gene	j_gene	CDR3aa
TRBV30	TRBJ2-7	CAWSGDISYEQYF
TRBV7-2	TRBJ2-7	CASSFRQGAYEQYF
TRBV7-2	TRBJ2-7	CASSPSSGIYEQYF
TRBV3-1/TRBV3-2	TRBJ2-5	CASSRDGETQYF
TRBV7-3	TRBJ1-4	CASSFEPPGRPNEKLFF
TRBV19	TRBJ2-2	CASRPGQGVANTGELFF
TRBV30	TRBJ1-6	CACHQQGVFSPLHF
TRBV28	TRBJ2-1	CASSTQPLEQFF
TRBV28	TRBJ2-7	CASSSGQGYEQYF
TRBV15	TRBJ2-7	CATSRDRRVEQYF
TRBV19	TRBJ2-7	CARTGLASHEQYF
TRBV2	TRBJ1-5	CASSEEGGRQPQHF
TRBV3-1/TRBV3-2	TRBJ2-1	CASSQWREGGNEQFF
TRBV5-1	TRBJ2-2	CASSPRGQGAVGELFF
TRBV29-1	TRBJ2-6	CSVSQDSGANVLTF
TRBV27	TRBJ2-7	CASSFDRSYEQYF
TRBV9	TRBJ2-7	CASSVSDSPSSYEQYF
TRBV5-4	TRBJ1-2	CASSSLRQGSSF
TRBV5-1	TRBJ1-2	CASSFGSEGYGYTF
TRBV3-1/TRBV3-2	TRBJ2-7	CASSFSGTVTYEQYF
TRBV11-2	TRBJ2-2	CASSSLQGTGELFF
TRBV28	TRBJ1-1	CASSFPRGGLNTEAFF
TRBV11-2	TRBJ2-7	CASSRVRGRTNEQYF
TRBV10-2	TRBJ2-7	CASNSDRSYEQYF
TRBV2	TRBJ1-1	CASSPGMNTEAFF
TRBV6-2/TRBV6-3	TRBJ2-1	CASSYSVTGWNEQFF
TRBV19	TRBJ2-3	CASSITRGDTQYF
TRBV9	TRBJ1-6	CASSVEGRHYNSPLHF
TRBV7-9	TRBJ2-7	CASSLTGREQYF
TRBV15	TRBJ1-2	CATSRDRGAAYGYTF
TRBV29-1	TRBJ1-1	CSVAEHRENTEAFF
TRBV12-5	TRBJ2-1	CASGSYNEQFF
TRBV19	TRBJ1-6	CASSIVSVGDYNSPLHF
TRBV28	TRBJ2-5	CASSLQGARVQETQYF
TRBV28	TRBJ1-5	CASSLGQRYQPQHF
TRBV24-1	TRBJ2-1	CATSDSWLAGGEQFF
TRBV6-2/TRBV6-3	TRBJ2-1	CASSFLIASGTYNEQFF
TRBV23-1	TRBJ2-7	CASSQKHVPF
TRBV3-1/TRBV3-2	TRBJ2-1	CASSSYILAGVGNNEQFF
TRBV5-5	TRBJ2-3	CASSSRDRGTDTQYF
TRBV18	TRBJ1-1	CASSPPSGANTEAFF
TRBV7-3	TRBJ2-1	CASSPSGNNEQFF
TRBV30	TRBJ2-1	CAWTAPRLARNEQFF
TRBV7-9	TRBJ2-1	CASSLVAPVDEQFF
TRBV7-9	TRBJ2-1	CASSLTKGTAYNEQFF
TRBV6-5	TRBJ2-3	CASSYRRKSTDTQYF
TRBV4-3	TRBJ2-3	CASSPLGTGARTDTQYF
TRBV27	TRBJ1-2	CASSLWPPRGGSYGYTF